This T cell receptor (beta chain) emerged from a study of shared clonotypes between healthy human individuals. Comments on this clone: Its antigen is still unknown.

Whole-study results and caveats: With few donors, the genetic and exposure-history diversity represented was limited.

Sequencing was performed with immunoSEQ multiplex PCR; in TCRdb, only in-frame clones are kept and a portion is missing. Of about 1,500,000 clones listed, over 95% were seen once; the top ten hold 1.2%. The receptor was isolated from a man aged 30-40 years in good health. The sample comprised naive CD4+ T cells sorted from blood. Subset denoted: CD45RA+ positively selected.

For the CDR3, the DNA is TGTGCCAGCAGACTAGCCTTGATGAAGGGAGGGGAGCAGTACTTC. Its translation: CASRLALMKGGEQYF. The J gene is TRBJ2-7, the V gene TRBV28, with TRBD2 identical over 7 bases. The CDR3 runs 15 residues. Trimming removed 6 bases from V and 7 bases from J; junction bases left unmatched: 15. Looked up from germline, CDR1 is MDHEN and CDR2 is SYDVKM.